This entry describes one T cell receptor (beta chain). As yet, its antigen is unknown. Using immunoSEQ multiplex PCR, the repertoire was profiled, and TCRdb retains in-frame clones only, with some absent. Among about 58,000 clones, about four fifths were seen once, and the ten largest hold 15% to 18%. The data belong to a study of glioma-infiltrating T cells after dendritic cell vaccination. Looking at the study overall: Patients received autologous tumor lysate-pulsed dendritic cell vaccination between about 2003 and 2013. The study, taken as a whole, reports: No direct clonality-survival link was found; a diverse polyclonal response may matter.

Time point specified: after dendritic cell vaccination, including at tumor progression/relapse. The TCR comes from a human donor with glioblastoma. The sample was blood, taken after dendritic cell vaccination.

CDR3 sequence (DNA): TGTGCCAGCAGCTTTTCGGGAAACACTGAAGCTTTCTTT. Encoded protein: CASSFSGNTEAFF. The rearrangement uses TRBV7-3 and TRBJ1-1; D not resolved. CDR3 size: 13 residues. Trimming left V 3 bases short and J 2 bases short, with 7 bases between. Germline CDR1 is SGHTA and CDR2 is FQGTGA.